The 9 T cell receptor beta chains reported below all come from one sample, sequenced in a study of tissue T cells after allogeneic stem cell transplantation. This sample's time point: mouse harvest day 14 after allogeneic transplant. The graft held 10^6 splenic CD5+ T cells and 10^7 T-cell-depleted bone marrow cells. TCRdb's copy holds only in-frame clones and misses some; the assay was immunoSEQ multiplex PCR. In the table there are fewer than 5,000 clones, about 49% of which are singletons. The sample taken for sequencing was lymph node tissue. Receptors originate from a female BALB/c mouse given C57BL/6 T cells with graft-versus-host disease after an allogeneic hematopoietic cell transplant.

Turning to this clone: Each gene name is a mouse one. The read terminates 1 residue ahead of where the CDR3 ends, so the germline J gene completes it. V is TRBV20 and J is TRBJ1-5; D may be TRBD1 (6 bases). This CDR3 region has 14 residues. Germline assignment: CDR1 GFQATS and CDR2 STVNSAI. Trimming took 5 bases from V and 0 from J, leaving 11 bases between them. The CDR3 DNA, read in part, is TGTGGTGCTGCCGGGACACATAACAACCAGGCTCCGCTT. It codes for CGAAGTHNNQAPL. The whole CDR3 protein reads CGAAGTHNNQAPLF.

As concerns this clone: Gene and germline names: mouse. CDR3 loop: CASSAHINSDYTF. CDR3 DNA (partial): TGTGCCAGCAGCGCGCACATAAACTCCGACTACACC. The chain joins TRBV3 to TRBJ1-2; D remains ambiguous. The read ends 1 residue early relative to the CDR3; the germline J gene fills the gap. CDR1 and CDR2 (germline): SNHLY, FYNGKV (reference sequence). The V end was cut by 5 bases, the J end by 1 base, with 8 bases between. The CDR3 runs to 13 residues.

Comment on this clone: The gene symbols are mouse symbols. The read gets to within 1 residue of the CDR3 end, and the germline J gene fills in the rest. This chain uses TRBV1 with TRBJ1-1; TRBD1 matches at 7 bases. The CDR3 extends over 14 amino acids. Germline values: CDR1 NSQYPW, CDR2 LRSPGD (reference sequence). V gave up 11 bases and J gave up 0 bases; unmatched junction bases: 9. The CDR3 protein is CTIRAGGANTEVFF. The CDR3 DNA, read in part, is TGCACCATCCGGGCAGGGGGGGCAAACACAGAAGTCTTC. Variable domain in full (rest from reference TRBV1 and TRBJ1-1): VTLLEQNPRWRLVPRGQAVNLRCILKNSQYPWMSWYQQDLQKQLQWLFTLRSPGDKEVKSLPGADYLATRVTDTELRLQVANMSQGRTLYCTIRAGGANTEVFFGKGTRLTVV.

This clone came up a few times. The gene names here belong to mouse. The CDR3 end lies 1 residue beyond the end of the read and is filled in from the germline J gene. J is TRBJ2-1 and V is TRBV26; D might be TRBD1 (6 bases). The germline V and J ends were trimmed by 0 bases and 7 bases, with 7 bases remaining between them. The CDR3 is 13 residues long. Per germline, CDR1 KGHPV and CDR2 FQNQEV (reference sequence). The part of the CDR3 DNA that was read is TGTGCCAGCAGTCTGTCCGGGACAGCTGAGCAGTTC. Amino acid sequence: CASSLSGTAEQF. The whole CDR3 is CASSLSGTAEQFF.

About this clone itself: Germline and genes here are mouse. This CDR3 is CASSFGPQNTGQLYF. The covered CDR3 bases are TGTGCCAGCAGTTTTGGTCCACAAAACACCGGGCAGCTCTAC. This chain uses TRBV14 with TRBJ2-2; no definite D call. The sequence runs out 1 residue before the end of the CDR3; the remainder is reconstructed from the germline J gene. The CDR3 has 15 residues. The V and J ends lost 2 bases and 1 base respectively, with 9 bases between them. The germline V gene has CDR1 SGHDT and CDR2 FRDEAV.

Concerning this clone itself: Mouse names are used for the genes. The missing CDR3 end, 1 residue past where the read stops, is filled in from the germline J gene. The chain carries TRBV26 and TRBJ2-5; TRBD1 is a possible D gene (5 bases). CDR1 and CDR2 from the germline V gene are KGHPV and FQNQEV (reference sequence). Trimming cost V 3 bases and J 2 bases, with 9 bases left between them. The CDR3 sequence is 14 residues long. The sequenced CDR3 bases are TGTGCCAGCAGTCTTCAGGGTGGCCAAGACACCCAGTAC. Its translation is CASSLQGGQDTQY. The entire CDR3 reads CASSLQGGQDTQYF.

The sample holds a few counts of this clone. Germline and genes here are mouse. The read stops 1 residue short of the end of the CDR3; the missing end is completed from the germline J gene. This rearrangement joins TRBV24 to TRBJ1-3; 7 bases match TRBD1. The CDR3 spans 15 residues. V lost 0 bases to trimming and J lost 4 bases; unmatched junction nucleotides: 3. CDR1 is KGHTA, CDR2 FRNEEI, per germline. CDR3 residues: CASSLYKGGGNTLYF. Incomplete CDR3 DNA: TGTGCCAGCAGTCTGTATAAAGGGGGCGGAAATACGCTCTAT.

This clone has just a few counts. Mouse names are used for the genes. Read sequence stops 1 residue before the CDR3 end, and the germline J gene provides the missing end. The V and J genes are TRBV13-3 and TRBJ2-1, with 12 nucleotides matching TRBD2. The CDR3 has 17 residues. The germline CDR1 and CDR2 sequences are NNHDY and SYVADS. J lost 1 base, V lost 5 bases, and 7 bases had no gene match. The CDR3: CASRDRDWGENYAEQFF. The sequenced part of the CDR3 DNA is TGTGCCAGCAGGGACAGGGACTGGGGGGAGAACTATGCTGAGCAGTTC.

This clone is labeled as medium-sized. Gene names and germline match the mouse. Incomplete CDR3 DNA: TGTGCCAGCAGTCTCAGGGAGAACTCCGACTACACC. Its translation is CASSLRENSDYT. The whole CDR3 reads CASSLRENSDYTF. J is TRBJ1-2 and V is TRBV13-3, with D maybe TRBD1 (5 bases). The CDR3 end falls 1 residue outside the read, so it is completed with the germline J gene. Trimming removed 4 bases from V and 2 bases from J, with 9 bases in between. This CDR3 has 13 amino acids. CDR1 is NNHDY, CDR2 SYVADS, per germline.